This TCR beta chain was retrieved from a study of T cells after yellow fever vaccination. Study information: Those fractions that held only low numbers of cells were prepared using the SMART-Seq v4 Ultra Low Input RNA kit.

In TCRdb, the 5' RACE reads were re-called with MiXCR into one record per CDR3 protein. Of a few hundred thousand distinct CDR3 sequences listed, approximately 3% are singletons. Findings and limits, study-wide: A small proportion of clonotypes was detected in both the CD4 and CD8 compartments.

CDR3 length: 15 residues. Trimming took 1 base from V and 5 from J; bases not matched to a gene: 3. Germline loops: CDR1 SGHNT, CDR2 YYREEE (reference sequence). Points on this clonotype: Antigen unknown.

The TCR sequence derives from a man aged 18 to 29 who received the YFV17D yellow fever vaccine. The source material was CD4+ T cells sorted from PBMCs, sampled 10 days after the yellow fever booster vaccination. This sequence joins TRBV5-4 and TRBJ2-1; 10 bases are shared with TRBD2. The CDR3 here is CASSLLGLANNEQFF. The CDR3 nucleotides read TGTGCCAGCAGCTTGCTGGGACTAGCGAACAATGAGCAGTTCTTC.